The 10 T cell receptor beta chains below all came from one sample that was sequenced in a study of shared clonotypes between healthy human individuals. TCRdb keeps only in-frame clones here, not all; method: immunoSEQ multiplex PCR. The sample lists 2.5 million or so clones; over 85% were seen once. The sequenced sample consisted of naive CD4+ T cells sorted from blood. Noted subset: CD45RA+ positively selected. All receptors come from a man aged 18 to 29 in good health.

This rearrangement joins TRBV29-1 to TRBJ2-3; D is unclear. CDR3 length equals 15 residues. Germline-derived CDR1 and CDR2 are SQVTM and ANQGSEA. V lost 4 bases, J lost 2 bases, and 16 bases lay in between. The CDR3 sequence: CSVGELPYFTDTQYF. CDR3 bases: TGCAGCGTTGGGGAATTACCATACTTCACAGATACGCAGTATTTT.

The chain recombines TRBV5-1 with TRBJ2-3, with D uncertain. CDR1 and CDR2 (germline): SGHRS, YFSETQ. V lost 0 bases and J 8 bases, leaving 13 bases between the germline ends. This CDR3 comprises 14 residues. Here the CDR3 DNA reads TGCGCCAGCAGCTTGGCAGAGCCACCGGGTACGCAGTATTTT. Protein product: CASSLAEPPGTQYF.

V and J are TRBV30 and TRBJ2-5; 8 bases line up with TRBD1. The CDR3 length is 13 residues. The trim removed 6 bases at V and 5 bases at J, leaving 8 bases unmatched. CDR1 and CDR2 (germline): GTSNPN, SVGIG (reference sequence). This chain's CDR3 is CACSQGAGETQYF. Here the CDR3 DNA reads TGTGCCTGTAGCCAGGGGGCCGGGGAGACCCAGTACTTC.

This clone was seen a few times. The gene calls are TRBV19 and TRBJ1-1, with D hard to call. The CDR3 runs 13 residues. Germline lookup yields CDR1 LNHDA and CDR2 SQIVND (reference sequence). V gave up 6 bases and J gave up 3 bases, with 11 bases separating them. For the CDR3, the DNA is TGTGCCAGTAGCTCGTTAACAGACACTGAAGCTTTCTTT. It yields the protein CASSSLTDTEAFF.

This chain connects TRBV18 to TRBJ2-3; TRBD1 matches at 7 bases. Germline CDR1 and CDR2: KGHSH and LQKENI. CDR3 length: 15 residues. The V segment lost 1 base and the J segment 4 bases; nucleotides outside the gene matches: 5. The CDR3 DNA is TGTGCCAGCTCACCACAGGGGGCGCATCCAGATACGCAGTATTTT. It yields the protein CASSPQGAHPDTQYF.

The chain has TRBV7-2 and TRBJ2-7; D is undetermined. Deletions cut 2 bases from V and 2 bases from J, with 10 bases between. Per germline, CDR1 SGHTA and CDR2 FQGNSA. This CDR3 comprises 14 residues. In DNA, the CDR3 is TGTGCCAGCAGCTTATACGACGTTGCCTACGAGCAGTACTTC. It yields the protein CASSLYDVAYEQYF.

V gene TRBV5-1 combines with J gene TRBJ1-1; D is undetermined. The ends were cut back, 4 bases at V and 6 bases at J, with 16 bases in the middle. Germline CDR1 reads SGHRS; CDR2 reads YFSETQ. This CDR3 spans 14 amino acids. Here the CDR3 reads CASSPGGGSPEAFF. CDR3 DNA: TGCGCCAGCAGCCCGGGTGGTGGAAGCCCTGAAGCTTTCTTT.

The J gene is TRBJ1-1, the V gene TRBV7-2; D is perhaps TRBD1 (5 bases). CDR3 size: 15 residues. V lost 5 bases and J lost 2, with 15 bases in between. From germline, CDR1 is SGHTA and CDR2 FQGNSA. The CDR3 nucleotides read TGTGCCAGCAGCCCCCTACTGGGGGGAAACACTGAAGCTTTCTTT. Its translation is CASSPLLGGNTEAFF.

The chain couples TRBV30 to TRBJ1-4; possible D gene TRBD1, 6 bases. The CDR3 covers 13 residues. Per the germline V gene, CDR1 is GTSNPN and CDR2 is SVGIG (reference sequence). V lost 0 bases and J lost 11, with 13 bases in between. The CDR3 here is CAWSVDSVGKLFF. The CDR3 region has the DNA TGTGCCTGGAGTGTGGACAGCGTTGGGAAACTGTTTTTT. The full variable domain, its missing parts supplied by reference TRBV30 and TRBJ1-4, is SQTIHQWPATLVQPVGSPLSLECTVEGTSNPNLYWYRQAAGRGLQLLFYSVGIGQISSEVPQNLSASRPQDRQFILSSKKLLLSDSGFYLCAWSVDSVGKLFFGSGTQLSVL.

The chain carries TRBV9 and TRBJ2-5; 7 bases align to TRBD1. V gave up 0 bases and J gave up 5 bases; unmatched junction bases: 7. The CDR3 contains 15 residues. CDR1 SGDLS and CDR2 YYNGEE come from the germline V gene. As DNA, the CDR3 is TGTGCCAGCAGCGTAGAGTCAGGGGGTCGGGAGACCCAGTACTTC. Amino acids: CASSVESGGRETQYF.